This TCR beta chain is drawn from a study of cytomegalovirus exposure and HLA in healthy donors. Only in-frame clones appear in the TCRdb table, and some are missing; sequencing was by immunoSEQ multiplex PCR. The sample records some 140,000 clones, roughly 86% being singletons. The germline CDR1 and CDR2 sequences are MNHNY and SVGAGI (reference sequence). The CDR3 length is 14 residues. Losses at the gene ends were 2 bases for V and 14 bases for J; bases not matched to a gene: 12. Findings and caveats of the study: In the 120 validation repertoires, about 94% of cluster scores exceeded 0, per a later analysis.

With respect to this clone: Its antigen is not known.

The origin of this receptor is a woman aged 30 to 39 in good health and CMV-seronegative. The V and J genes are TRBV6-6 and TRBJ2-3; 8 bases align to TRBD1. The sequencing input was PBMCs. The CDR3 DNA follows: TGTGCCAGCAGTTACACCGCTGACAGGGGACGTGTGTATTTT. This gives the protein CASSYTADRGRVYF.